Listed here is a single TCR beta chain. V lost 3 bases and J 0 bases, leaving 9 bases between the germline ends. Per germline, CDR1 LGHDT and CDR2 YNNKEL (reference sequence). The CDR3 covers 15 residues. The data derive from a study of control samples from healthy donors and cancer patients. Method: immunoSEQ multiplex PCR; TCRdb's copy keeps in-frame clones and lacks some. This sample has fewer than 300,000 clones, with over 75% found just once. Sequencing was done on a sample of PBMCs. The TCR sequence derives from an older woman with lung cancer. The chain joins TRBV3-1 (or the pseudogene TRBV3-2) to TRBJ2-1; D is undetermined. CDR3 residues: CASSQTVSSYNEQFF. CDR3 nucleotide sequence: TGTGCCAGCAGCCAGACCGTTAGCTCCTACAATGAGCAGTTCTTC.